What follows is one T cell receptor beta chain and its context. No antigen is known for it. Clones were read by immunoSEQ multiplex PCR, and TCRdb kept only the in-frame ones, dropping some. The table includes tens of thousands of clones, 96% detected once. These data come from a study of cytomegalovirus exposure and HLA in healthy donors. General observations from the study: It was 164 TCR beta chains that were listed as cytomegalovirus-associated.

The donors belonged to the 120-subject validation cohort, separate from the approximately 700-subject first cohort. The germline gives CDR1 SGHRS, CDR2 YFSETQ. The CDR3 is made up of 13 amino acids. The V gene end was trimmed by 3 bases and the J gene end by 6 bases; junction bases not matched to a gene: 2. The sample consisted of PBMCs. The chain carries TRBV5-1 and TRBJ2-1, with 8 bases identical to TRBD1. This receptor was identified in a woman under 30 in good health and CMV-seropositive. The CDR3 sequence is CASSSTGANEQFF. Written as DNA, the CDR3 is TGCGCCAGCAGCTCGACAGGGGCCAATGAGCAGTTCTTC.